The sample holds a few counts of the clone carrying this TCR beta chain. Its specificity is not known. The source of the sample is a study of T cells after yellow fever vaccination. There are 13 residues in the CDR3. The germline V gene has CDR1 MNHEY and CDR2 SVGAGI. The V end was cut by 2 bases, the J end by 4 bases, with 8 bases between. General observations from the study: Reappearing after the booster were most of the clones from primary vaccination (96% CD4, approximately 88% CD8). Researchers cautioned that FACS-sorted repertoires could harbor abundant clonotypes contaminating from the bulk population.

TCRdb processed the 5' RACE reads anew with MiXCR; each CDR3 protein has one entry. Of about 320,000 distinct CDR3 sequences listed, about 11% are singletons. This TCR was recovered from a man aged 18 to 30 who received the YFV17D yellow fever vaccine. V is TRBV6-5 and J is TRBJ1-2; D remains ambiguous. Source: CD4+ T cells sorted from PBMCs, taken 45 days after the yellow fever booster vaccination. The DNA of the CDR3 is TGTGCCAGCAGTTACAGCAGAGCCTATGGCTACACCTTC. This encodes CASSYSRAYGYTF.